One sample yielded the 25 T cell receptor beta chains listed below, sequenced in a study of shared T cell receptors in the human thymus. Some clones are missing from TCRdb's copy, which holds only in-frame ones; the method was immunoSEQ multiplex PCR. Of hundreds of thousands of clones in the sample, over 75% were seen once. The same specimen was also included in a second study, on human thymus T cells.

Sequenced input: thymocytes. The receptors were sampled from a boy under two years old with a congenital heart defect.

The J gene is TRBJ2-2, the V gene TRBV7-9; 8 bases agree with TRBD2. Germline CDR1 reads SEHNR; CDR2 reads FQNEAQ (reference sequence). This CDR3 has 18 amino acids. The ends lost 6 bases at V and 5 bases at J; junction bases unmatched: 17. Here the CDR3 reads CASRKDGREASRTGELFF. The DNA of the CDR3 is TGTGCCAGCAGGAAGGACGGGCGGGAGGCCTCAAGGACCGGGGAGCTGTTTTTT.

This clone was observed a single time. The chain is built from TRBV2 and TRBJ2-7; D is unclear. CDR3 length: 18 residues. V was cut by 0 bases and J by 2 bases, with 20 bases left in between. The germline V gene has CDR1 SNHLY and CDR2 FYNNEI. The CDR3 region has the DNA TGTGCCAGCAGTGAAGCTTACACTACGAAACCCCCTACCTACGAGCAGTACTTC. It encodes CASSEAYTTKPPTYEQYF.

The chain combines TRBV4-2 with TRBJ2-3, with D possibly TRBD2 on 6 matching bases. The CDR3 extends over 17 amino acids. Germline values: CDR1 LGHNA, CDR2 YNFKEQ. Trimming took 3 bases from V and 0 from J, leaving 16 bases between them. The CDR3: CASSQGSGRISTDTQYF. CDR3 nucleotides: TGTGCCAGCAGCCAGGGTTCCGGGAGAATAAGCACAGATACGCAGTATTTT.

This clone has more than one count but fewer than ten. The J gene is TRBJ2-6, the V gene TRBV11-3, with D perhaps matching TRBD1 (5 bases). CDR1 SGHNT and CDR2 YENEEA come from the germline V gene. Deletions cut 4 bases from V and 0 bases from J, with 22 bases between. The CDR3 spans 20 residues. This chain's CDR3 is CASSSRTLSKAFSGANVLTF. For the CDR3, the DNA is TGTGCCAGCAGCTCTAGGACACTCAGCAAGGCTTTCTCTGGGGCCAACGTCCTGACTTTC.

The chain couples TRBV4-3 to TRBJ2-7; 10 bases agree with TRBD2. J was trimmed by 1 base and V by 0 bases; bases with no gene match: 3. Germline V gives CDR1 LGHNA, CDR2 YSLEER. The CDR3 runs to 16 residues. CDR3 in amino acids: CASSQDSSGRSYEQYF. In DNA, the CDR3 is TGCGCCAGCAGCCAAGATTCTAGCGGGAGATCCTACGAGCAGTACTTC.

This clone occurred a few times. The chain employs TRBV6-6 and TRBJ1-4; no firm D call. V lost 6 bases, J lost 7 bases, and 12 bases lay in between. The CDR3 is made up of 13 amino acids. The V gene's germline CDR1 is MNHNY and CDR2 SVGAGI (reference sequence). This CDR3 is CASSLLRTEKLFF. The DNA of the CDR3 is TGTGCCAGCAGCCTCCTGAGAACTGAAAAACTGTTTTTT.

The J gene is TRBJ2-7, the V gene TRBV27; possibly TRBD2 for D (6 bases). The DNA end is a closer match to TRBJ2-5, so the J assignment may be wrong. Germline V CDR1 and CDR2: MNHEY, SMNVEV (reference sequence). The CDR3 loop spans 15 amino acids. The CDR3 protein is CASSPPRGRMETQYF. CDR3 sequence (DNA): TGTGCCAGCAGTCCCCCTAGAGGGAGGATGGAGACCCAGTACTTC.

V usage is TRBV28 and J usage is TRBJ2-7, with TRBD2 identical over 8 bases. V gave up 3 bases and J gave up 4 bases; unmatched junction bases: 17. This CDR3 contains 18 residues. The germline CDR1 and CDR2 sequences are MDHEN and SYDVKM. Here the CDR3 reads CASSFRPMTGRADYEQYF. Here the CDR3 DNA reads TGTGCCAGCAGTTTTAGACCAATGACCGGGAGGGCCGATTACGAGCAGTACTTC.

The chain employs TRBV5-1 and TRBJ1-2; 7 nucleotides align to TRBD1. The CDR3 is made up of 15 amino acids. Germline trimming cut 5 bases from V and 2 bases from J; bases unmatched to any gene: 9. Germline-derived CDR1 and CDR2 are SGHRS and YFSETQ. CDR3 residues: CASRRDRVVNYGYTF. For the CDR3, the DNA is TGCGCCAGCAGAAGAGACAGGGTCGTCAACTATGGCTACACCTTC.

The chain links TRBV30 to TRBJ2-3, with D uncertain. Between the trimmed V and J ends, which lost 3 bases and 1 base, there was a span of 8 bases. Germline loops: CDR1 GTSNPN, CDR2 SVGIG (reference sequence). The CDR3 is 13 residues long. In DNA, the CDR3 is TGTGCCTGGAGGCTATTAGGCACAGATACGCAGTATTTT. Translating gives CAWRLLGTDTQYF. Together with reference TRBV30 and TRBJ2-3, the CDR3 gives the full variable domain: SQTIHQWPATLVQPVGSPLSLECTVEGTSNPNLYWYRQAAGRGLQLLFYSVGIGQISSEVPQNLSASRPQDRQFILSSKKLLLSDSGFYLCAWRLLGTDTQYFGPGTRLTVL.

This clone was seen a few times. The rearrangement joins TRBV5-1 to TRBJ2-3, with a possible D match to TRBD1 (6 bases). The CDR3 spans 15 residues. The germline V gene has CDR1 SGHRS and CDR2 YFSETQ. V was clipped by 2 bases and J by 4 bases, with 14 bases between them. CDR3: CASSFYGTPPDTQYF. In nucleotides, the CDR3 is TGCGCCAGCAGCTTTTACGGGACACCGCCAGATACGCAGTATTTT.

V is TRBV11-2 and J is TRBJ2-7, with D possibly being TRBD1 (5 bases). This CDR3 has 15 amino acids. V was shortened by 1 base and J by 2 bases, with 12 bases between the two germline ends. Germline CDR1 reads SGHAT; CDR2 reads FQNNGV. CDR3 residues: CASSLGGGKTYEQYF. CDR3 nucleotides: TGTGCCAGCAGCTTAGGGGGCGGCAAAACCTACGAGCAGTACTTC.

The chain uses TRBV27 and TRBJ2-5; perhaps TRBD1 as D (5 bases). This CDR3 has 14 residues. Deletions cut 5 bases from V and 3 bases from J, with 13 bases between. Germline assignment: CDR1 MNHEY and CDR2 SMNVEV (reference sequence). CDR3 in amino acids: CASSMGRVEETQYF. As DNA, the CDR3 is TGTGCCAGCAGTATGGGCAGGGTTGAAGAGACCCAGTACTTC.

This clone was seen once. This chain uses TRBV7-2 with TRBJ1-1; D remains unclear. This CDR3 has 14 residues. The germline V and J ends were trimmed by 2 bases and 1 base, with 8 bases remaining between them. The germline V gene has CDR1 SGHTA and CDR2 FQGNSA. The CDR3 is CASSLQAGNTEAFF. CDR3 sequence (DNA): TGTGCCAGCAGCTTACAGGCGGGGAACACTGAAGCTTTCTTT.

The chain is built from TRBV7-9 and TRBJ1-2; D is unclear. The CDR3 covers 11 residues. From germline, CDR1 is SEHNR and CDR2 FQNEAQ (reference sequence). V lost 8 bases and J 9 bases, leaving 13 bases between the germline ends. CDR3 nucleotide sequence: TGTGCCAGCTGGACGGGAGGCAGCTACACCTTC. Its translation is CASWTGGSYTF.

The chain recombines TRBV4-1 with TRBJ2-7, with unresolved D. CDR3 length: 13 amino acids. Per germline, CDR1 MGHRA and CDR2 YSYEKL. The V end was cut by 0 bases, the J end by 7 bases, with 10 bases between. This chain's CDR3 is CASSQEEFREQYF. CDR3 DNA: TGCGCCAGCAGCCAAGAGGAGTTTCGGGAGCAGTACTTC.

The chain links TRBV6-5 to TRBJ2-7, with 9 nucleotides matching TRBD1. Germline loops: CDR1 MNHEY, CDR2 SVGAGI. Trimming removed 2 bases from V and 0 bases from J; junction bases left unmatched: 5. This CDR3 comprises 16 residues. Here the CDR3 DNA reads TGTGCCAGCAGTTACCCGGGACAGGGAAACTCCTACGAGCAGTACTTC. The encoded protein is CASSYPGQGNSYEQYF.

The J gene is TRBJ2-7, the V gene TRBV10-3, with D tentatively TRBD1 (6 bases). V lost 7 bases and J 1 base, leaving 11 bases between the germline ends. CDR3 length: 13 amino acids. In germline, CDR1 is ENHRY, CDR2 SYGVKD. The CDR3 here is CAINTGPSYEQYF. The DNA of the CDR3 is TGTGCCATCAATACAGGGCCATCCTACGAGCAGTACTTC.

This clone was recorded a few times. V gene TRBV19 combines with J gene TRBJ2-1; TRBD2 might be the D (6 bases). The CDR3 has 17 residues. The V end lost 4 bases, the J end lost 5 bases, and 21 bases lay between the germline ends. The germline V gene has CDR1 LNHDA and CDR2 SQIVND (reference sequence). The CDR3: CASSKVGSASANNEQFF. The DNA of the CDR3 is TGTGCCAGTAGTAAGGTGGGTTCGGCTAGCGCCAACAATGAGCAGTTCTTC.

The chain is built from TRBV19 and TRBJ1-2, with D tentatively TRBD1 (5 bases). Deletions cut 6 bases from V and 6 bases from J, with 11 bases between. CDR1 is LNHDA and CDR2 is SQIVND in the germline V gene (reference sequence). CDR3 size: 12 residues. CDR3 sequence (DNA): TGTGCCAGTAGAAGACAACAGGATGGCTACACCTTC. It encodes CASRRQQDGYTF. Full variable domain (rest looked up from reference TRBV19 and TRBJ1-2): DGGITQSPKYLFRKEGQNVTLSCEQNLNHDAMYWYRQDPGQGLRLIYYSQIVNDFQKGDIAEGYSVSREKKESFPLTVTSAQKNPTAFYLCASRRQQDGYTFGSGTRLTVV.

The rearrangement uses TRBV7-9 and TRBJ2-5, with no clear D. The J call is in doubt because the DNA end fits TRBJ2-7 better. Germline V gene data show CDR1 as SEHNR and CDR2 as FQNEAQ (reference sequence). The CDR3 totals 14 residues. For the CDR3, the DNA is TGTGCCAGCAGCTCGGCACGAGGCTCCTACGAGCAGTACTTC. It specifies CASSSARGSYEQYF.

V gene TRBV9 combines with J gene TRBJ2-3, with 10 bases aligning to TRBD2. V was pared by 0 bases and J by 4 bases, with 5 bases of the junction left unmatched. This CDR3 region has 16 residues. The germline CDR1 and CDR2 sequences are SGDLS and YYNGEE. CDR3 in DNA: TGTGCCAGCAGCGTAGGGAGCGGGAGGGCCCCAGATACGCAGTATTTT. It is translated as CASSVGSGRAPDTQYF.

This clone was seen just once. This rearrangement joins TRBV11-2 to TRBJ2-5, with D perhaps TRBD2 (5 bases). V shed 2 bases and J shed 4 bases, with 23 bases lying between them. Germline V gene sequence: CDR1 SGHAT, CDR2 FQNNGV. This CDR3 has 18 amino acids. The CDR3 DNA reads as TGTGCCAGCAGCTTATGCTTGGGTGGGGAGCCGTGCCGAGAGACCCAGTACTTC. Its translation is CASSLCLGGEPCRETQYF.

The chain couples TRBV30 to TRBJ2-4, with D maybe TRBD2 (5 bases). The length of the CDR3 is 14 residues. Per the germline V gene, CDR1 is GTSNPN and CDR2 is SVGIG (reference sequence). V lost 2 bases and J 0 bases, leaving 8 bases between the germline ends. The CDR3: CAWSKGLAKNIQYF. The CDR3 DNA reads as TGTGCCTGGAGTAAAGGACTAGCCAAAAACATTCAGTACTTC. The full variable domain, with the rest looked up from reference TRBV30 and TRBJ2-4, is SQTIHQWPATLVQPVGSPLSLECTVEGTSNPNLYWYRQAAGRGLQLLFYSVGIGQISSEVPQNLSASRPQDRQFILSSKKLLLSDSGFYLCAWSKGLAKNIQYFGAGTRLSVL.

The V call is TRBV5-1, the J call TRBJ2-3, with TRBD2 identical over 9 bases. CDR3 length equals 15 residues. Germline V gene data show CDR1 as SGHRS and CDR2 as YFSETQ. With V trimmed by 4 bases and J by 1 base, 4 bases remained unmatched. Here the CDR3 reads CASSPKREGTDTQYF. Written as DNA, the CDR3 is TGCGCCAGCAGCCCTAAGCGGGAGGGCACAGATACGCAGTATTTT.